This T cell receptor beta chain was profiled in a study of shared clonotypes between healthy human individuals. Once extracted for a subset, genomic DNA was divided evenly among several immunoSEQ plates. Produced via immunoSEQ multiplex PCR; TCRdb's table is partial and in-frame only. The repertoire holds fewer than 1.8 million clones, with approximately 98.5% as singletons. In its sample, this clone was seen once. Its antigen remains unknown. Findings and limits, study-wide: Lower generation probabilities were found for non-shared clonotypes than for those shared by all four donors. In general, naive subsets displayed greater estimated richness than memory subsets did.

This TCR was sampled from a young man in good health. Sequencing input: naive CD4+ T cells sorted from blood. This sample's subset: CD45RA+ positively selected.

The CDR3 reads CASSLASLTGNTEAFF. The CDR3 nucleotides are TGCGCCAGCAGCTTGGCCTCCCTAACAGGGAACACTGAAGCTTTCTTT. The rearrangement joins TRBV5-1 to TRBJ1-1; weak D call: TRBD1 (5 bases). CDR1 is SGHRS and CDR2 is YFSETQ in the germline V gene. V dropped 0 bases and J dropped 1 base, with 13 bases sitting between them. CDR3 size: 16 residues.